The next 27 T cell receptor beta chains were all read from a single sample in a study of T-cell memory formation after mild COVID-19. In TCRdb, the 5' RACE reads were re-called with MiXCR into one record per CDR3 protein. The data show 350,000 to 450,000 distinct CDR3 sequences, about 19% seen once. Specimen: PBMCs or a T cell subset sorted from them (not recorded which). Receptors originate from an adult woman who had mild COVID-19 (a few samples of this study predate the infection). Cell type and time point are not known.

V and J are TRBV12-3 or TRBV12-4 and TRBJ2-1; D gene unclear. The CDR3 totals 14 residues. Trimming took 3 bases from V and 4 from J, leaving 10 bases between them. This CDR3 is CASSLATPYNEQFF. In nucleotides, the CDR3 is TGTGCCAGCAGTTTGGCGACTCCATACAATGAGCAGTTCTTC.

The rearrangement uses TRBV5-1 and TRBJ2-3; no reliable D call. Germline assignment: CDR1 SGHRS and CDR2 YFSETQ. V lost 3 bases and J lost 3, with 5 bases in between. The CDR3 spans 12 residues. In nucleotides, the CDR3 is TGCGCCAGCAGCTGGTCAACAGATACGCAGTATTTT. Translating it yields CASSWSTDTQYF. Full variable domain (remainder filled in from reference TRBV5-1 and TRBJ2-3): KAGVTQTPRYLIKTRGQQVTLSCSPISGHRSVSWYQQTPGQGLQFLFEYFSETQRNKGNFPGRFSGRQFSNSRSEMNVSTLELGDSALYLCASSWSTDTQYFGPGTRLTVL.

This clonotype was picked up a small number of times. The J gene is TRBJ1-2, the V gene TRBV6-2 or TRBV6-3; 7 bases agree with TRBD1. CDR3 length: 15 residues. The germline V gene has CDR1 MNHEY and CDR2 SVGEGT. Unmatched junction bases numbered 8, after V lost 4 bases and J lost 3 bases. The chain's CDR3 is CASSSKQQGHYGYTF. Here the CDR3 DNA reads TGTGCCAGCAGTTCGAAACAACAGGGGCACTATGGCTACACCTTC.

This clonotype was picked up a small number of times. The chain has TRBV7-9 and TRBJ2-3; perhaps TRBD2 as D (5 bases). Germline V CDR1 and CDR2: SEHNR, FQNEAQ (reference sequence). CDR3 size: 17 residues. Trimming took off 2 bases at V and 0 bases at J, with 15 bases between the two ends. CDR3 sequence: CASSLSGLAPSTDTQYF. The CDR3, as DNA: TGTGCCAGCAGCTTAAGTGGGCTAGCACCTAGCACAGATACGCAGTATTTT.

The J gene is TRBJ1-1, the V gene TRBV20-1; 7 nucleotides align to TRBD1. Germline-derived CDR1 and CDR2 are DFQATT and SNEGSKA (reference sequence). J lost 4 bases, V lost 5 bases, and 10 bases had no gene match. CDR3 length: 14 residues. This CDR3 reads CSAAEGAMGTEAFF. DNA of the CDR3: TGCAGTGCTGCAGAGGGGGCGATGGGCACTGAAGCTTTCTTT.

This clonotype was seen only a few times. V gene TRBV7-2 combines with J gene TRBJ2-1; D ambiguous. The germline V gene has CDR1 SGHTA and CDR2 FQGNSA. The V end lost 5 bases, the J end lost 2 bases, and 10 bases lay between the germline ends. There are 14 residues in the CDR3. The CDR3 spells CASSLRLAYNEQFF. CDR3 DNA: TGTGCCAGCAGCCTTAGGCTAGCCTACAATGAGCAGTTCTTC.

This clonotype has more than one count but fewer than ten. V gene TRBV5-6 combines with J gene TRBJ2-3; no definite D call. Germline values: CDR1 SGHDT, CDR2 YYEEEE. Between the trimmed V and J ends, which lost 4 bases and 6 bases, there was a span of 15 bases. CDR3 length: 14 residues. The CDR3 DNA reads TGTGCCAGCAGCGTACAGCCCTTGAGGGATACGCAGTATTTT. Amino acid sequence: CASSVQPLRDTQYF.

The gene calls are TRBV6-2 or TRBV6-3 and TRBJ2-5; D possibly corresponds to TRBD2 (5 bases). Trimming shortened V by 0 bases and J by 7 bases, and 15 bases separated the two germline ends. Germline values: CDR1 MNHEY, CDR2 SVGEGT. The CDR3 extends over 15 amino acids. CDR3 DNA sequence: TGTGCCAGCAGTTACTCTGACGGGGATTGGTTGACCCAGTACTTC. It specifies CASSYSDGDWLTQYF.

This clonotype showed up many times. The chain links TRBV4-2 to TRBJ2-7; maybe TRBD1 (5 bases). The germline gives CDR1 LGHNA, CDR2 YNFKEQ. The CDR3 totals 15 residues. V was pared by 4 bases and J by 3 bases, with 16 bases between. Here the CDR3 DNA reads TGTGCCAGCAGCCCCACAGGAGCCGACCTCTACGAGCAGTACTTC. Translated, it gives CASSPTGADLYEQYF.

The V call is TRBV5-1, the J call TRBJ2-2, with 12 nucleotides matching TRBD2. The CDR3 runs 18 residues. Trimming took 4 bases from V and 0 from J; bases not matched to a gene: 7. Germline assignment: CDR1 SGHRS and CDR2 YFSETQ. The CDR3: CASSPRLAGATNTGELFF. CDR3 DNA sequence: TGCGCCAGCAGCCCTAGACTAGCGGGGGCCACGAACACCGGGGAGCTGTTTTTT. The variable domain in full, completed from reference TRBV5-1 and TRBJ2-2, reads KAGVTQTPRYLIKTRGQQVTLSCSPISGHRSVSWYQQTPGQGLQFLFEYFSETQRNKGNFPGRFSGRQFSNSRSEMNVSTLELGDSALYLCASSPRLAGATNTGELFFGEGSRLTVL.

This clonotype has more than one count but fewer than ten. The chain joins TRBV28 to TRBJ1-1; D not certain. Germline V gives CDR1 MDHEN, CDR2 SYDVKM. V lost 2 bases, J lost 7 bases, and 8 bases lay in between. The CDR3 spans 12 residues. The DNA for the CDR3 is TGTGCCAGCAGTTTAGATTTCGGTGAAGCTTTCTTT. As protein: CASSLDFGEAFF.

The chain carries TRBV3-1 and TRBJ1-5; 9 bases line up with TRBD1. Germline CDR1 and CDR2: LGHDT and YNNKEL (reference sequence). V shed 2 bases, J shed 2 bases, and the junction held 1 base outside the gene matches. The CDR3 length is 15 residues. The CDR3 DNA reads as TGTGCCAGCAGCCAAAACAGGGGGCGCAATCAGCCCCAGCATTTT. Its translation is CASSQNRGRNQPQHF.

The chain recombines TRBV6-5 with TRBJ2-5, with 8 nucleotides matching TRBD1. The CDR3 is 13 residues long. The V and J ends lost 5 bases and 4 bases, in that order; junction bases with no gene match: 3. Germline-derived CDR1 and CDR2 are MNHEY and SVGAGI. The CDR3 region has the DNA TGTGCCAGCAGTCCACAGGGGGTAGAGACCCAGTACTTC. Its protein product is CASSPQGVETQYF.

This clonotype showed up many times. The V gene is TRBV6-5, the J gene TRBJ2-3; D is possibly TRBD1 (5 bases). Germline V gives CDR1 MNHEY, CDR2 SVGAGI. This CDR3 contains 11 residues. The ends were cut back, 9 bases at V and 4 bases at J, with 8 bases in the middle. Written as DNA, the CDR3 is TGTGCCAGTGAACAGGCAGATACGCAGTATTTT. It specifies CASEQADTQYF.

This clonotype was detected many times. This rearrangement joins TRBV7-6 to TRBJ2-2; no definite D call. Trimming removed 0 bases from V and 5 bases from J, with 4 bases in between. CDR1 and CDR2 (germline): SGHVS, FNYEAQ. This CDR3 spans 13 amino acids. The CDR3 here is CASSLALTGELFF. The CDR3 DNA reads as TGTGCCAGCAGCTTAGCGCTAACCGGGGAGCTGTTTTTT. Based on the CDR3 plus reference TRBV7-6 and TRBJ2-2, the full variable domain is GAGVSQSPRYKVTKRGQDVALRCDPISGHVSLYWYRQALGQGPEFLTYFNYEAQQDKSGLPNDRFSAERPEGSISTLTIQRTEQRDSAMYRCASSLALTGELFFGEGSRLTVL.

The rearrangement links TRBV7-2 to TRBJ2-7, with D hard to call. This CDR3 has 13 residues. V lost 3 bases, J lost 4 bases, and 10 bases lay in between. Per the germline V gene, CDR1 is SGHTA and CDR2 is FQGNSA. The CDR3 nucleotides are TGTGCCAGCAGCTTCAACGTAGGTTACGAGCAGTACTTC. Amino acid sequence: CASSFNVGYEQYF.

This clonotype was seen a few times. The chain recombines TRBV10-3 with TRBJ2-7; D gene uncertain. CDR3 length: 13 residues. In germline, CDR1 is ENHRY, CDR2 SYGVKD. The V end lost 2 bases, the J end lost 4 bases, and 9 bases lay between the germline ends. The CDR3 here is CAISESDFYEQYF. In DNA, the CDR3 is TGTGCCATCAGTGAGAGTGACTTTTACGAGCAGTACTTC.

V is TRBV7-9 and J is TRBJ2-3; tentatively, D is TRBD2 (6 bases). The germline V and J ends were trimmed by 5 bases and 0 bases, with 15 bases remaining between them. The CDR3 is 16 amino acids. CDR1 is SEHNR and CDR2 is FQNEAQ in the germline V gene (reference sequence). The CDR3 DNA is TGTGCCAGCAGCCCCATCGGGGGAGGTAGCACAGATACGCAGTATTTT. Protein product: CASSPIGGGSTDTQYF.

The gene calls are TRBV4-1 and TRBJ2-7; D gene unclear. The CDR3 is 13 residues long. The germline V gene encodes CDR1 MGHRA and CDR2 YSYEKL. Between the trimmed V and J ends, which lost 2 bases and 3 bases, there was a span of 8 bases. The CDR3 here is CASSQSPRYEQYF. The DNA of the CDR3 is TGCGCCAGCAGCCAATCTCCACGCTACGAGCAGTACTTC.

This clonotype was counted a few times. V gene TRBV19 combines with J gene TRBJ2-4; the D call may be TRBD1 or TRBD2 (6 bases each). This CDR3 has 13 residues. Germline values: CDR1 LNHDA, CDR2 SQIVND (reference sequence). Trimming removed 6 bases at V and 8 bases at J, with 14 bases between. The CDR3 DNA sequence: TGTGCCAGTAGGACGACAGGCGGGGACATTCAGTACTTC. Translated: CASRTTGGDIQYF.

The chain carries TRBV10-3 and TRBJ2-7, with D perhaps TRBD1 or TRBD2 (5 bases each). Germline V gene lookup returns CDR1 ENHRY and CDR2 SYGVKD. There are 14 residues in the CDR3. Trimming removed 10 bases from V and 0 bases from J, with 16 bases in between. The CDR3 DNA reads as TGTGCCACCGGGGCCAGGGCGTCCTCCTACGAGCAGTACTTC. Protein: CATGARASSYEQYF.

The V call is TRBV20-1, the J call TRBJ2-1; a weak D match, TRBD2 (6 bases). V shed 4 bases and J shed 0 bases, with 13 bases lying between them. The CDR3 covers 15 residues. Germline CDR1 and CDR2: DFQATT and SNEGSKA (reference sequence). The CDR3 here is CSAMGRDFSYNEQFF. The CDR3 nucleotides are TGCAGTGCTATGGGGCGGGACTTCTCCTACAATGAGCAGTTCTTC.

This clonotype occurred a few times. The chain couples TRBV7-9 to TRBJ2-1; D not certain. CDR3 length: 17 amino acids. The V end lost 5 bases, the J end lost 0 bases, and 17 bases lay between the germline ends. CDR1 is SEHNR and CDR2 is FQNEAQ in the germline V gene (reference sequence). The CDR3 loop reads CASSRVQDVGSYNEQFF. CDR3 DNA sequence: TGTGCCAGCAGCAGAGTCCAGGACGTCGGCTCCTACAATGAGCAGTTCTTC.

CDR3 sequence: CASRGQGFYEQYF. The CDR3 coding sequence is TGTGCCAGCCGTGGCCAGGGGTTCTACGAGCAGTACTTC. The rearrangement joins TRBV6-5 to TRBJ2-7, with a possible D match to TRBD1 (6 bases). The CDR3 is 13 residues long. The V end was cut by 8 bases, the J end by 3 bases, with 14 bases between. Looked up from germline, CDR1 is MNHEY and CDR2 is SVGAGI.

The gene calls are TRBV18 and TRBJ1-1, with D uncertain. The CDR3 runs to 16 residues. The V gene's germline CDR1 is KGHSH and CDR2 LQKENI. The V gene lost 0 bases and the J gene lost 4 bases, with 15 bases spanning the gap. CDR3 coding DNA: TGTGCCAGCTCACCACCGGTTAGGGCCCTGGGCACTGAAGCTTTCTTT. This gives the protein CASSPPVRALGTEAFF.

This clonotype was found a few times. The chain has TRBV12-3 or TRBV12-4 and TRBJ1-2, with a possible D match to TRBD1 (6 bases). V dropped 7 bases and J dropped 4 bases, with 13 bases sitting between them. The CDR3 runs to 13 residues. The CDR3 protein is CASTLDSFYGYTF. The DNA of the CDR3 is TGTGCCAGCACCCTGGACAGTTTCTATGGCTACACCTTC.

This chain connects TRBV6-6 to TRBJ2-7; 9 nucleotides align to TRBD1. The CDR3 is 19 residues long. Germline CDR1 MNHNY, CDR2 SVGAGI (reference sequence). With 0 bases clipped from V and 2 bases from J, the junction kept 14 bases outside the gene matches. The CDR3 DNA reads as TGTGCCAGCAGTTACTCACGGCCTACGGACAGGGGACTTCCCTACGAGCAGTACTTC. Translation: CASSYSRPTDRGLPYEQYF.